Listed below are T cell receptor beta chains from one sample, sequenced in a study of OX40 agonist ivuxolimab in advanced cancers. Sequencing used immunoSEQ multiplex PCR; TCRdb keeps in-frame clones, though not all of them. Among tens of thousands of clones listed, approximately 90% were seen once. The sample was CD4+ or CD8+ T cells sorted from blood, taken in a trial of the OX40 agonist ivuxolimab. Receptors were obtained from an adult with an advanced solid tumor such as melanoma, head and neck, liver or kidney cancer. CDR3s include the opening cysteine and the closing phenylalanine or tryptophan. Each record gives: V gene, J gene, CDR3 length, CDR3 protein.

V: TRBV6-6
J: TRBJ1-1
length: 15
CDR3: CASSYSPAGNTEAFF

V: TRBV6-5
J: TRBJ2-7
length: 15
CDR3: CASSYGQGYSYEQYF

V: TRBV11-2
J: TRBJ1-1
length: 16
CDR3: CASSLPPPGASTEAFF

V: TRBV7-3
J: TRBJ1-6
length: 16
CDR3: CASSLRPSSYNSPLHF

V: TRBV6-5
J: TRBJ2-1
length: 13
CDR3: CASSYSGLNEQFF

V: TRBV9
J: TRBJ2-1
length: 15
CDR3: CASSVALLGAGEQFF

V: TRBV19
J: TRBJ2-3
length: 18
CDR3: CASSLSGGVIFSTDTQYF

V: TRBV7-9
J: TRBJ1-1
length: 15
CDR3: CASSLRVGRNTEAFF

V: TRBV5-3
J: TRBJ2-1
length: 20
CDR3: CARSLYPGTSGEYGGNEQFF

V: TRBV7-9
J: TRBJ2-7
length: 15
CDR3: CASSPRSGKSYEQYF

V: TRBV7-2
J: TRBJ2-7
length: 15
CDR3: CASSSYQGAWYEQYF

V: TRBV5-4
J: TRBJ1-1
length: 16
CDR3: CASSARQGETNTEAFF

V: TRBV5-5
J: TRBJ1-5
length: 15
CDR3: CASSLGPSSNQPQHF

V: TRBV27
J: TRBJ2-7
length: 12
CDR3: CASSSSSYEQYF

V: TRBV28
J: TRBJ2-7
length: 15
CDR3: CASSHGLRGPYEQYF

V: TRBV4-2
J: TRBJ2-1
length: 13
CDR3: CASSPGLNNEQFF

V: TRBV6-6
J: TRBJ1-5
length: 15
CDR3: CASREGGLGNQPQHF

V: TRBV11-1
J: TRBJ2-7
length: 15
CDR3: CASSLYSGGIDEQYF

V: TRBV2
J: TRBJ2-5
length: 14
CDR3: CASSGAAFEETQYF

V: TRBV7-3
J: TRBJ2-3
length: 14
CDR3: CASSLFGSTDTQYF

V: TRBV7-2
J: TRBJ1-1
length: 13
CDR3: CATHPPWNTEAFF

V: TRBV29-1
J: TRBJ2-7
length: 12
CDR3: CSVVGPGYEQYF

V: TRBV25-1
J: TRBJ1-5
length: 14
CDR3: CATWGGESNQPQHF

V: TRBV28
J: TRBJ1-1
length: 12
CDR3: CASSFGATEAFF

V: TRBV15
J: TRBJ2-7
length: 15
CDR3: CATSPPHSPVEEQYF

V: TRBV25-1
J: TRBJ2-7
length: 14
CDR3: CASSPGGGSYEQYF

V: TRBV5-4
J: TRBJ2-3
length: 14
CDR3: CASSLLAAGDTQYF

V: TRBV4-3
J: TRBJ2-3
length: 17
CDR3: CASSQDWTGGSTDTQYF

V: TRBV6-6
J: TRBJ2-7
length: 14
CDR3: CASSPGRVLNEQYF

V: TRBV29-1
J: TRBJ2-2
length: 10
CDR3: CSVNTGELFF

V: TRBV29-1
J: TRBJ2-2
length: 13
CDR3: CSVSGVDTGELFF

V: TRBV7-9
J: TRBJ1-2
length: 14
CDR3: CASSLGQTNYGYTF

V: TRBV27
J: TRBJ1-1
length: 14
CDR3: CASSLTGANTEAFF

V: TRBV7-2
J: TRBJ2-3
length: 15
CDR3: CASRSLAGGTDTQYF

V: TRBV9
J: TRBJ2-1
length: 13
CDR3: CASSPRTGDEQFF

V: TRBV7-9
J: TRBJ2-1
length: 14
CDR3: CASSLTSGDREQFF

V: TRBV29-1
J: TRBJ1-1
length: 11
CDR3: CSVPGSTEAFF

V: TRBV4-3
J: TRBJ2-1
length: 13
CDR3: CASSTHPLGEQFF

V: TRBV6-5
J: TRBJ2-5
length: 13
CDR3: CASSRRDVETQYF

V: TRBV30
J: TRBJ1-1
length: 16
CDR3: CAWSPPLGGMDTEAFF

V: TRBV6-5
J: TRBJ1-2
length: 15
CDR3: CASSYSNRDRNGYTF

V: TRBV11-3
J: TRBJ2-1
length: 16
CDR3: CASSSSKGGRGNEQFF

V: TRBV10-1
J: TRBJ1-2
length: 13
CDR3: CATGRNSRYGYTF

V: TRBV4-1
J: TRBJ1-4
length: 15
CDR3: CASSPRGTSNEKLFF

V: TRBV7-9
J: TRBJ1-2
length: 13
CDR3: CASSRDVNYGYTF

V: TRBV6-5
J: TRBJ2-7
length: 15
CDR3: CASSYYGQRRREQYF

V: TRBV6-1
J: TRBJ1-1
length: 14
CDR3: CASSEEDLNTEAFF

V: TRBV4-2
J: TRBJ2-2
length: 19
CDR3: CASSQDWSSGGLSTGELFF

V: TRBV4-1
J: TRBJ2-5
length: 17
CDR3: CASSQDSKTGGVKTQYF

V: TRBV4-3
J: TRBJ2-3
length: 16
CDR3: CASSQESGGYTDTQYF

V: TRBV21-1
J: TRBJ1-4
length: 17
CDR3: CASSRWIYKVHNEKLFF

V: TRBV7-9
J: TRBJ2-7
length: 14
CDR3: CASSIDEEVEEQYF

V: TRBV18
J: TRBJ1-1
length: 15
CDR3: CASSPTKQGNTEAFF

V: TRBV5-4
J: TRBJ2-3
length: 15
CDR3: CASSSLGQGAKTQYF

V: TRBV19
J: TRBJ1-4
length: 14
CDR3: CARREGGLNEKLFF

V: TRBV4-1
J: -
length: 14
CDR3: CASSPEDTTYEQYF

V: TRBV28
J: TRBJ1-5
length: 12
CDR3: CASRPGSSPQHF

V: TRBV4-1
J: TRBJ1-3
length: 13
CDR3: CASSQGGADTIYF

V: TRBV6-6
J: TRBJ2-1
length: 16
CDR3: CASSYEGLAGENEQFF